The 3 T cell receptor beta chains presented below share a single source sample, sequenced in a study of shared clonotypes between healthy human individuals (dated by TCRdb to the early 2020s). Receptors were amplified or captured by the immunoSEQ multiplex PCR assay. TCRdb stores this immuneACCESS table with in-frame sequences only. Part of the clones is absent; in the studies checked, under half of the shortfall reflects unresolved V genes, and no reason is known for the rest. The sample table holds over 850,000 clones, of which approximately 80% were seen once. Under 0.65% of the sample is held by the ten biggest clonotypes. The material sequenced was memory CD4+ T cells from PBMCs. The cell subset or site label on this specimen signifies: CD45RA-negative fraction. These receptors all come from a young man in good health. Some clones in this sample may be carry-over from other donors' samples.

The chain has TRBV4-2 and TRBJ2-6; TRBD1 matches 9 bases. V lost 4 bases to trimming and J lost 2 bases; unmatched junction nucleotides: 12. The V gene's germline CDR1 is LGHNA and CDR2 YNFKEQ. This CDR3 comprises 19 residues. CDR3 coding DNA: TGTGCCAGCAGCCCCTATCTGGGGACAGGGAGGACTGGGGCCAACGTCCTGACTTTC. Its protein product is CASSPYLGTGRTGANVLTF.

The chain carries TRBV28 and TRBJ2-4, with 7 bases lining up with TRBD1. Trimming cost V 7 bases and J 0 bases; bases outside gene matches: 12. The CDR3 has 17 residues. Germline CDR1 reads MDHEN; CDR2 reads SYDVKM. Here the CDR3 DNA reads TGTGCCAGCACCGCCACCCAAAACAGGGGAGCCAAAAACATTCAGTACTTC. Residues: CASTATQNRGAKNIQYF. Full variable domain (rest looked up from reference TRBV28 and TRBJ2-4): DVKVTQSSRYLVKRTGEKVFLECVQDMDHENMFWYRQDPGLGLRLIYFSYDVKMKEKGDIPEGYSVSREKKERFSLILESASTNQTSMYLCASTATQNRGAKNIQYFGAGTRLSVL.

J is TRBJ2-1 and V is TRBV7-9; D remains unclear. Looked up from germline, CDR1 is SEHNR and CDR2 is FQNEAQ (reference sequence). V was shortened by 2 bases and J by 3 bases, with 2 bases between the two germline ends. The CDR3 is made up of 12 amino acids. This CDR3 reads CASSLNYNEQFF. Written as DNA, the CDR3 is TGTGCCAGCAGCTTAAACTACAATGAGCAGTTCTTC.